The next 22 T cell receptor beta chains were all read from a single sample in a study of long-term antiretroviral therapy in people with HIV. At survey level, the immunoSEQ assay was run in its v3.0 version. Sequencing used immunoSEQ multiplex PCR; TCRdb keeps in-frame clones, though not all of them. This table holds 20,000 to 25,000 clones, about nine tenths found once. The sample was unsorted PBMCs, taken 0.2 years before starting antiretroviral therapy. Receptors were obtained from a man younger than 30 with HIV.

The chain combines TRBV15 with TRBJ2-7, with TRBD1 matching 9 bases. Germline V gene lookup returns CDR1 LNHNV and CDR2 YYDKDF (reference sequence). The V and J ends lost 4 bases and 3 bases, in that order; junction bases with no gene match: 10. The CDR3 spans 16 residues. The CDR3 DNA sequence: TGTGCCACCAGCATAGGAGGGACAGGGCAAGGCTACGAGCAGTACTTC. The encoded protein is CATSIGGTGQGYEQYF.

The chain carries TRBV7-6 and TRBJ1-1; D remains unclear. This CDR3 region has 15 residues. Germline V gene data show CDR1 as SGHVS and CDR2 as FNYEAQ. Deletions cut 6 bases from V and 0 bases from J, with 14 bases between. This CDR3 is CASSPSTRVNTEAFF. In DNA, the CDR3 is TGTGCCAGCAGTCCATCTACCCGGGTGAACACTGAAGCTTTCTTT.

A single count supports this clone. The chain couples TRBV10-3 to TRBJ2-5; 12 bases agree with TRBD1. CDR1 is ENHRY, CDR2 SYGVKD, per germline. Trimming cost V 0 bases and J 4 bases; bases outside gene matches: 0. The CDR3 is 15 amino acids. The CDR3 reads CAISESGQGAETQYF. In DNA form, the CDR3 reads TGTGCCATCAGTGAGTCGGGACAGGGGGCAGAGACCCAGTACTTC.

This clone occurred a few times. CDR3 in amino acids: CASTLGAGDPQPQHF. CDR3 bases: TGTGCCAGCACCCTAGGGGCAGGGGATCCTCAGCCCCAGCATTTT. The J gene is TRBJ1-5, the V gene TRBV7-9, with D perhaps TRBD1 (6 bases). Germline lookup yields CDR1 SEHNR and CDR2 FQNEAQ (reference sequence). V was pared by 7 bases and J by 6 bases, with 19 bases between. The CDR3 contains 15 residues.

This clone was picked up one time. The chain joins TRBV5-1 to TRBJ2-1; 12 nucleotides agree with TRBD2. Per the germline V gene, CDR1 is SGHRS and CDR2 is YFSETQ. V lost 3 bases to trimming and J lost 9 bases; unmatched junction nucleotides: 10. The CDR3 length is 16 residues. The CDR3 region is CASSYLTSGGSSEQFF. CDR3 DNA sequence: TGCGCCAGCAGCTACCTGACTAGCGGGGGATCGAGTGAGCAGTTCTTC.

This sequence joins TRBV29-1 and TRBJ2-5; possibly TRBD1 or TRBD2 for D (6 bases each). V was clipped by 6 bases and J by 10 bases, with 24 bases between them. The CDR3 is 14 residues long. Germline values: CDR1 SQVTM, CDR2 ANQGSEA. In nucleotides, the CDR3 is TGCAGCGTCCCGAAACAGGGACTCGGGGAGGTCCAGTACTTC. Amino acid sequence: CSVPKQGLGEVQYF.

This CDR3 is CASSVNSYGYTF. In DNA, the CDR3 is TGTGCCAGCAGCGTCAACAGTTATGGCTACACCTTC. The chain joins TRBV9 to TRBJ1-2; D not resolved. Germline loops: CDR1 SGDLS, CDR2 YYNGEE. The CDR3 is 12 residues long. The V end was cut by 2 bases, the J end by 5 bases, with 7 bases between.

Only one count was recorded for this clone. The chain combines TRBV9 with TRBJ2-1; the D call may be TRBD1 or TRBD2 (5 bases each). The V end lost 2 bases, the J end lost 2 bases, and 14 bases lay between the germline ends. The germline gives CDR1 SGDLS, CDR2 YYNGEE. CDR3 length equals 16 residues. The CDR3 here is CASSVDWQGAYNEQFF. CDR3 bases: TGTGCCAGCAGCGTGGATTGGCAGGGAGCCTACAATGAGCAGTTCTTC.

The CDR3 bases are TGTGCCTGGAGTGTGAACGGCGGGGAAGTCTACGAGCAGTACTTC. It encodes CAWSVNGGEVYEQYF. The chain carries TRBV30 and TRBJ2-7, with D perhaps TRBD2 (6 bases). The germline CDR1 and CDR2 sequences are GTSNPN and SVGIG (reference sequence). V was clipped by 0 bases and J by 3 bases, with 15 bases between them. The CDR3 runs 15 residues. Variable domain in full (rest from reference TRBV30 and TRBJ2-7): SQTIHQWPATLVQPVGSPLSLECTVEGTSNPNLYWYRQAAGRGLQLLFYSVGIGQISSEVPQNLSASRPQDRQFILSSKKLLLSDSGFYLCAWSVNGGEVYEQYFGPGTRLTVT.

This chain uses TRBV6-5 with TRBJ2-6; D is uncertain. In germline, CDR1 is MNHEY, CDR2 SVGAGI. V lost 5 bases, J lost 0 bases, and 5 bases lay in between. The length of the CDR3 is 14 residues. The DNA for the CDR3 is TGTGCCAGCAGTCGGACCTCTGGGGCCAACGTCCTGACTTTC. Amino acid sequence: CASSRTSGANVLTF.

This clone appeared a few times. This chain connects TRBV7-6 to TRBJ2-7; D ambiguous. The CDR3 totals 13 residues. The germline V gene encodes CDR1 SGHVS and CDR2 FNYEAQ. Trimming shortened V by 5 bases and J by 4 bases, and 12 bases separated the two germline ends. The CDR3 nucleotides are TGTGCCAGCAGCCCCAATATGGCTTACGAGCAGTACTTC. It encodes CASSPNMAYEQYF. Full variable domain (missing parts from reference TRBV7-6 and TRBJ2-7): GAGVSQSPRYKVTKRGQDVALRCDPISGHVSLYWYRQALGQGPEFLTYFNYEAQQDKSGLPNDRFSAERPEGSISTLTIQRTEQRDSAMYRCASSPNMAYEQYFGPGTRLTVT.

This chain connects TRBV6-5 to TRBJ2-7, with TRBD2 as a possible D gene (6 bases). The CDR3 consists of 15 residues. Germline loops: CDR1 MNHEY, CDR2 SVGAGI. Trimming stripped 0 bases from V and 7 bases from J, with 16 bases between. DNA for the CDR3: TGTGCCAGCAGTTACTCTCCGGGACTGAGTGGAGAGCAGTACTTC. Protein: CASSYSPGLSGEQYF.

V is TRBV19 and J is TRBJ2-3; D perhaps matches TRBD1 (6 bases). CDR1 LNHDA and CDR2 SQIVND come from the germline V gene (reference sequence). The CDR3 runs to 17 residues. Deletions cut 3 bases from V and 4 bases from J, with 20 bases between. CDR3 sequence: CASSMVLTGMFADTQYF. Written as DNA, the CDR3 is TGTGCCAGTAGTATGGTTTTAACAGGGATGTTTGCAGATACGCAGTATTTT.

This chain links TRBV7-9 with TRBJ2-1; D is unclear. V was cut by 4 bases and J by 6 bases, with 7 bases left in between. The CDR3 covers 12 residues. Germline assignment: CDR1 SEHNR and CDR2 FQNEAQ (reference sequence). CDR3 protein: CASSWSSNEQFF. CDR3 bases: TGTGCCAGCAGCTGGTCCAGCAATGAGCAGTTCTTC. Complete variable domain (other parts from reference TRBV7-9 and TRBJ2-1): DTGVSQNPRHKITKRGQNVTFRCDPISEHNRLYWYRQTLGQGPEFLTYFQNEAQLEKSRLLSDRFSAERPKGSFSTLEIQRTEQGDSAMYLCASSWSSNEQFFGPGTRLTVL.

This clone was seen just once. V usage is TRBV29-1 and J usage is TRBJ2-3, with 10 bases lining up with TRBD2. CDR1 and CDR2 (germline): SQVTM, ANQGSEA. The CDR3 totals 14 residues. The CDR3 here is CNVATSGDTDTQYF. CDR3 in DNA: TGCAACGTCGCCACTAGCGGGGATACAGATACGCAGTATTTT.

V gene TRBV5-4 combines with J gene TRBJ2-1, with 8 bases lining up with TRBD2. J lost 0 bases, V lost 5 bases, and 4 bases had no gene match. The CDR3 has 15 amino acids. The germline gives CDR1 SGHNT, CDR2 YYREEE (reference sequence). The CDR3 DNA reads TGTGCCAGCAGTCGGGGGGGGCCCTCCTACAATGAGCAGTTCTTC. The encoded protein is CASSRGGPSYNEQFF.

The chain employs TRBV13 and TRBJ2-7, with 9 bases that match TRBD1. This CDR3 comprises 15 residues. V dropped 3 bases and J dropped 4; count of bases not matched to a gene: 7. In germline, CDR1 is PRHDT, CDR2 FYEKMQ (reference sequence). CDR3 in DNA: TGTGCCAGCAGCTTTCAAGTGACAGGGGGGTACGAGCAGTACTTC. The encoded protein is CASSFQVTGGYEQYF.

This chain connects TRBV5-1 to TRBJ1-1; D gene uncertain. Germline CDR1 reads SGHRS; CDR2 reads YFSETQ. The ends were cut back, 3 bases at V and 5 bases at J, with 5 bases in the middle. CDR3 size: 11 residues. As DNA, the CDR3 is TGCGCCAGCAGCTCTCAGACTGAAGCTTTCTTT. This codes for CASSSQTEAFF. Supplemented by reference TRBV5-1 and TRBJ1-1, the full variable domain reads KAGVTQTPRYLIKTRGQQVTLSCSPISGHRSVSWYQQTPGQGLQFLFEYFSETQRNKGNFPGRFSGRQFSNSRSEMNVSTLELGDSALYLCASSSQTEAFFGQGTRLTVV.

This sequence joins TRBV9 and TRBJ2-1; D is perhaps TRBD1 (5 bases). V lost 3 bases to trimming and J lost 2 bases, with 6 bases between them. CDR3 length: 13 amino acids. Germline V gives CDR1 SGDLS, CDR2 YYNGEE. The CDR3 bases are TGTGCCAGCAGCGAGACAGCCTACAATGAGCAGTTCTTC. It encodes CASSETAYNEQFF.

V usage is TRBV4-3 and J usage is TRBJ2-3; D remains ambiguous. CDR1 and CDR2 (germline): LGHNA, YSLEER. V lost 4 bases and J lost 2, with 19 bases in between. This CDR3 is 17 amino acids long. The CDR3 DNA follows: TGCGCCAGCAGCCTCTCCCGGACGGACGGAATCACAGATACGCAGTATTTT. Translated, it gives CASSLSRTDGITDTQYF.

The chain is built from TRBV6-6 and TRBJ2-3; D is uncertain. The CDR3 length is 14 residues. Between the trimmed V and J ends, which lost 7 bases and 0 bases, there was a span of 11 bases. Germline CDR1 and CDR2: MNHNY and SVGAGI (reference sequence). The CDR3 region is CASTLTRSTDTQYF. The CDR3 region has the DNA TGTGCCAGCACCCTGACACGTAGCACAGATACGCAGTATTTT.

In this sample, this clone turned up a few times. V and J are TRBV7-2 and TRBJ2-5, with 10 bases lining up with TRBD2. The CDR3 loop spans 14 amino acids. CDR1 SGHTA and CDR2 FQGNSA come from the germline V gene. V gave up 5 bases and J gave up 3 bases; unmatched junction bases: 3. The CDR3 DNA follows: TGTGCCAGCAGCGCCGGACTAGCGGAAGAGACCCAGTACTTC. This encodes CASSAGLAEETQYF.